The 20 T cell receptor beta chains presented below share a single source sample, sequenced in a study of HIV-infected patients and healthy controls. The repertoire came from unfractionated whole blood and reflected all unsorted peripheral T cells. Reverse transcription used around 500 ng RNA and constant-region primers for alpha and beta. Each of the alpha and beta chains got its own library through chain-specific third strand synthesis with indices. Via MiXCR, TCRdb re-called the 5' RACE reads, giving one row per CDR3 protein. Of 7,000 to 8,500 distinct CDR3 sequences listed, approximately 8.4% were seen once; the top ten hold around 9.9%. The source material was blood, sampled before antiretroviral therapy. Receptor source: an adult with HIV infection.

There are many counts of this clonotype. The chain links TRBV7-3 to TRBJ2-7; no definite D call. V lost 2 bases, J lost 3 bases, and 14 bases lay in between. The CDR3 runs 15 residues. Germline loops: CDR1 SGHTA, CDR2 FQGTGA. The CDR3 spells CASSLQPLPVYEQYF. The DNA for the CDR3 is TGTGCCAGCAGCTTACAGCCGCTACCAGTCTACGAGCAGTACTTC.

This clonotype is categorized as medium-sized. The V call is TRBV6-1, the J call TRBJ1-5; TRBD1 matches 8 bases. From germline, CDR1 is MNHNS and CDR2 SASEGT. With 6 bases clipped from V and 0 bases from J, the junction kept 4 bases outside the gene matches. CDR3 length equals 15 residues. CDR3 DNA sequence: TGTGCCAGCAGGGCGGACAGGGCTAGCAATCAGCCCCAGCATTTT. This encodes CASRADRASNQPQHF.

About this clonotype itself: The germline gene is not matched at one end of the junction; a read error may be the cause. This chain joins TRBV11-2 and TRBJ2-5; no firm D call. Germline assignment: CDR1 SGHAT and CDR2 FQNNGV. The CDR3 is 11 amino acids. The CDR3 DNA follows: TGTTCCAGCAGCTCCCAAGAGACCCAGTACTTC. It codes for CSSSSQETQYF.

The chain couples TRBV6-5 to TRBJ2-7; tentative D call: TRBD2 (6 bases). V lost 5 bases and J 2 bases, leaving 13 bases between the germline ends. This CDR3 region has 14 residues. From germline, CDR1 is MNHEY and CDR2 SVGAGI. The CDR3 coding sequence is TGTGCCAGCAGTATAGCGGTTGGGGCCTACGAGCAGTACTTC. This codes for CASSIAVGAYEQYF.

Judged by abundance, this clonotype is medium-sized. The chain employs TRBV6-2 or TRBV6-3 and TRBJ2-5, with TRBD2 matching 10 bases. The CDR3 covers 16 residues. Germline CDR1 reads MNHEY; CDR2 reads SVGEGT. Losses at the gene ends were 2 bases for V and 9 bases for J; bases not matched to a gene: 12. CDR3 in DNA: TGTGCCAGCAGTTACAAGACTAGCGGGCTCCTACCGGCCCAGTACTTC. Translated, it gives CASSYKTSGLLPAQYF.

This clonotype was found many times. The rearrangement links TRBV9 to TRBJ2-1; D is perhaps TRBD1 or TRBD2 (6 bases each). The CDR3 sequence is 15 residues long. Trimming removed 0 bases from V and 8 bases from J, with 15 bases in between. The germline V gene encodes CDR1 SGDLS and CDR2 YYNGEE. CDR3 coding DNA: TGTGCCAGCAGCGTAGAGGGGGGAAGGATGGATGAGCAGTTCTTC. Amino acid sequence: CASSVEGGRMDEQFF.

This clonotype was seen many times. The CDR3 sequence: CASSAARAGWDTEAFF. DNA of the CDR3: TGTGCCAGCAGTGCCGCGCGGGCGGGATGGGACACTGAAGCTTTCTTT. The V and J genes are TRBV6-6 and TRBJ1-1; D remains ambiguous. This CDR3 has 16 residues. CDR1 is MNHNY, CDR2 SVGAGI, per germline (reference sequence). V lost 5 bases and J 3 bases, leaving 19 bases between the germline ends.

The chain uses TRBV2 and TRBJ2-7, with TRBD1 identical over 11 bases. V lost 6 bases to trimming and J lost 6 bases; unmatched junction nucleotides: 10. Per germline, CDR1 SNHLY and CDR2 FYNNEI. The CDR3 loop spans 15 amino acids. The CDR3 loop reads CASRALGTGGGEQYF. In DNA, the CDR3 is TGTGCCAGCAGGGCCCTAGGGACAGGGGGTGGCGAGCAGTACTTC.

This clonotype was observed many times. The CDR3 bases are TGTGCCAGCAGTTCTTGGGGCTCAGGGGCCAACGTCCTGACTTTC. Its protein is CASSSWGSGANVLTF. The chain is built from TRBV6-5 and TRBJ2-6, with D maybe TRBD1 (5 bases). The CDR3 sequence is 15 residues long. With 4 bases removed from V and 4 bases from J, the gap between germline ends came to 11 bases. CDR1 is MNHEY, CDR2 SVGAGI, per germline.

This clonotype was counted ten times or more. The gene calls are TRBV7-6 and TRBJ2-7; D possibly corresponds to TRBD1 (5 bases). Per the germline V gene, CDR1 is SGHVS and CDR2 is FNYEAQ. This CDR3 comprises 14 residues. Between the trimmed V and J ends, which lost 10 bases and 3 bases, there was a span of 19 bases. CDR3 amino acids: CATRATREDYEQYF. In DNA form, the CDR3 reads TGTGCCACCAGGGCTACCCGAGAAGACTACGAGCAGTACTTC.

This clonotype was counted only a few times. The V call is TRBV12-3 or TRBV12-4, the J call TRBJ1-2; D is unclear. The CDR3 is 16 amino acids. V was cut by 6 bases and J by 0 bases, with 17 bases left in between. The CDR3 DNA follows: TGTGCCAGCAGCTCAGACACACAACTAGCTAACTATGGCTACACCTTC. Protein sequence: CASSSDTQLANYGYTF.

This clonotype was seen many times. V gene TRBV6-2 or TRBV6-3 combines with J gene TRBJ1-1, with D uncertain. There are 12 residues in the CDR3. The V gene's germline CDR1 is MNHEY and CDR2 SVGEGT. V was trimmed by 6 bases and J by 10 bases, leaving 15 bases between them. CDR3 in DNA: TGTGCCAGCAGCCACGGGAGGCTTGGAGCTTTCTTT. This codes for CASSHGRLGAFF.

By its share, this clonotype is medium-sized. The rearrangement uses TRBV20-1 and TRBJ2-1; a weak D match, TRBD2 (6 bases). From germline, CDR1 is DFQATT and CDR2 SNEGSKA (reference sequence). The CDR3 sequence is 12 residues long. Deletions cut 5 bases from V and 6 bases from J, with 11 bases between. CDR3 residues: CSAEGLFNEQFF. The CDR3 coding sequence is TGCAGTGCTGAAGGACTATTCAATGAGCAGTTCTTC.

This clonotype was recorded many times. This sequence joins TRBV7-6 and TRBJ1-1, with 7 bases that match TRBD1. CDR1 and CDR2 from the germline V gene are SGHVS and FNYEAQ. J gave up 2 bases and V 5 bases, and 17 bases lay outside the gene matches. The CDR3 consists of 18 residues. CDR3 residues: CASSARTGTETPNTEAFF. The CDR3 DNA follows: TGTGCCAGCAGCGCCCGAACCGGGACAGAGACACCCAACACTGAAGCTTTCTTT.

The chain has TRBV10-3 and TRBJ2-5; TRBD1 is a possible D gene (5 bases). The CDR3 length is 13 residues. Trimming pared 6 bases from V and 1 base from J, leaving 9 bases between. Germline V gene sequence: CDR1 ENHRY, CDR2 SYGVKD. DNA for the CDR3: TGTGCCATCAGGACAGTGTCCCAAGAGACCCAGTACTTC. Protein: CAIRTVSQETQYF.

This clonotype was detected ten times or more. The chain links TRBV7-2 to TRBJ2-1; 7 bases match TRBD2. The CDR3 contains 15 residues. The V gene end was trimmed by 2 bases and the J gene end by 4 bases; junction bases not matched to a gene: 5. The germline V gene has CDR1 SGHTA and CDR2 FQGNSA. The CDR3 DNA reads as TGTGCCAGCAGCTTAATCCCGGGGGGATACAATGAGCAGTTCTTC. Amino acid sequence: CASSLIPGGYNEQFF.

This clonotype has at least ten counts. This chain uses TRBV6-4 with TRBJ1-1; the D is unclear. V lost 4 bases and J lost 1, with 13 bases in between. CDR3 length equals 15 residues. The germline V gene encodes CDR1 MRHNA and CDR2 SNTAGT. The CDR3 is CASSADFRKNTEAFF. The CDR3 nucleotides are TGTGCCAGCAGTGCCGACTTCCGGAAGAACACTGAAGCTTTCTTT.

This clonotype showed up many times. The chain recombines TRBV4-2 with TRBJ1-3; no reliable D call. CDR3 length: 17 residues. V lost 0 bases and J 0 bases, leaving 12 bases between the germline ends. CDR1 and CDR2 from the germline V gene are LGHNA and YNFKEQ. The CDR3 sequence is CASSQEGGFSSGNTIYF. The CDR3 DNA is TGTGCCAGCAGCCAAGAGGGAGGGTTCAGCTCTGGAAACACCATATATTTT.

This clonotype has at least ten counts. The rearrangement uses TRBV27 and TRBJ2-3; the match to TRBD2 covers 9 bases. The CDR3 covers 17 residues. After removal of 5 bases from V and 3 bases from J, the junction contained 12 bases not matched to a gene. Germline CDR1 MNHEY, CDR2 SMNVEV (reference sequence). The CDR3 here is CASSQFPWTSDTDTQYF. CDR3 sequence (DNA): TGTGCCAGCAGTCAATTCCCCTGGACTAGCGATACAGATACGCAGTATTTT.

J is TRBJ1-6 and V is TRBV28; D might be TRBD1 (6 bases). This CDR3 has 18 amino acids. Germline V lookup: CDR1 MDHEN, CDR2 SYDVKM. Trimming cost V 4 bases and J 9 bases, with 25 bases left between them. This CDR3 reads CASSSYRDPSIRSSPLHF. For the CDR3, the DNA is TGTGCCAGCAGTTCCTACAGGGATCCCTCTATTCGGAGTTCACCCCTCCACTTT.